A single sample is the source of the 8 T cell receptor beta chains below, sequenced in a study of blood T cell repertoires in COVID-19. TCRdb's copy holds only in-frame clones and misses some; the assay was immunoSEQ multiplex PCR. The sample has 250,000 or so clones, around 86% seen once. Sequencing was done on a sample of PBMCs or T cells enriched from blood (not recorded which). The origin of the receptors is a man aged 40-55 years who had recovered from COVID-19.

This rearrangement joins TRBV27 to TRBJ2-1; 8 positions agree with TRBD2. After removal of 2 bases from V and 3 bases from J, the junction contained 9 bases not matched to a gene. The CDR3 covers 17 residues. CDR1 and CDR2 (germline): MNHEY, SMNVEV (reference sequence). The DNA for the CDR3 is TGTGCCAGCAGTTTAGGGAGCGGGAGAAATATCTACAATGAGCAGTTCTTC. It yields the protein CASSLGSGRNIYNEQFF.

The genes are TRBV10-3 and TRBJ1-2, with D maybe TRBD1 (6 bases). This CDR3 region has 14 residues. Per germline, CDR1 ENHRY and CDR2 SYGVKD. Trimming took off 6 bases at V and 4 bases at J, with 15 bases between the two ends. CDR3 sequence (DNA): TGTGCCATCAGCCACATTCAGGGGTCCTATGGCTACACCTTC. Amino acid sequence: CAISHIQGSYGYTF.

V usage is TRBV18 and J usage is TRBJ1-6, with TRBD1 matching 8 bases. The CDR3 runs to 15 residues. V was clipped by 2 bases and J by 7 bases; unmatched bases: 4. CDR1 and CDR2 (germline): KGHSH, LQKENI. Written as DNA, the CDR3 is TGTGCCAGCTCACCAGGTCAGGGGGCGAATTCACCCCTCCACTTT. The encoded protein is CASSPGQGANSPLHF.

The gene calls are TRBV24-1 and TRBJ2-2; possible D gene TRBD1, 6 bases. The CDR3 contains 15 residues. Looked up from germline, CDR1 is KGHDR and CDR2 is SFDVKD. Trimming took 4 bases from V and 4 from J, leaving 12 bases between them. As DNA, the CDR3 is TGTGCCACCAGTGAACCGGGACAACTCACCGGGGAGCTGTTTTTT. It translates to CATSEPGQLTGELFF.

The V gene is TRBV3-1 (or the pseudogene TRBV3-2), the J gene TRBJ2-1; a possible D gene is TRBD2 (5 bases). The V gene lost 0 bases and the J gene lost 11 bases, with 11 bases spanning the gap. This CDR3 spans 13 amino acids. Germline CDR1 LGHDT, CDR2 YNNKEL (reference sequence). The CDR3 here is CASSQESGLKQFF. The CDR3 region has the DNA TGTGCCAGCAGCCAAGAAAGCGGCCTGAAGCAGTTCTTC.

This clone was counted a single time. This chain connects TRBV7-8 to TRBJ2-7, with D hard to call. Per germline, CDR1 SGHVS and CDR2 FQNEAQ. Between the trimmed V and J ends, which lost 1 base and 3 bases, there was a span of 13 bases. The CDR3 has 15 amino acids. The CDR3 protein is CASSLGGDLRYEQYF. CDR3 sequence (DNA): TGTGCCAGCAGCTTAGGAGGTGACCTCCGCTACGAGCAGTACTTC.

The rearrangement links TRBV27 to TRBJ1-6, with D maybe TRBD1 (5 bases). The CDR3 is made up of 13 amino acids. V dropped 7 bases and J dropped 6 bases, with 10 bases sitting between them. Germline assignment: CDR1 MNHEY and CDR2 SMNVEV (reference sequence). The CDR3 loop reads CASKPGLNSPLHF. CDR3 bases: TGTGCCAGCAAACCGGGACTTAATTCACCCCTCCACTTT.

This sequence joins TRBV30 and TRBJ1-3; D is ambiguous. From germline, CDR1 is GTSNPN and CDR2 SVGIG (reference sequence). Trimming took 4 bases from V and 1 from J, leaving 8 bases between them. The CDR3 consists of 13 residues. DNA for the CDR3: TGTGCCTGGAATGGGCAATCTGGAAACACCATATATTTT. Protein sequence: CAWNGQSGNTIYF.